These T cell receptor beta chains were read from a single sample in a study of blood T cell repertoires in COVID-19. Some clones are missing from TCRdb's copy, which holds only in-frame ones; the method was immunoSEQ multiplex PCR. The sample includes 73,000 or so clones, 75% to 95% of them seen just once. The specimen sequenced was peripheral blood. These receptors were collected from a human donor with active COVID-19. The donor label of this sample is uncertain. Both conserved end residues are part of each CDR3. A D gene is named only where the DNA matches it firmly. Part of the rows lack a size; the others show once, few, many or a class for expanded clones.

v_gene: TRBV6-2/TRBV6-3; j_gene: TRBJ2-1; abundance: NA; d_gene: NA; CDR3nt: TGTGCCAGCAGTTTCGAGGGATCGGGTAATGAGCAGTTCTTC; CDR3aa: CASSFEGSGNEQFF
v_gene: TRBV2; j_gene: TRBJ2-2; abundance: NA; d_gene: NA; CDR3nt: TGTGCCAGCAGTGAAGTTTTGACAGCTGTGTCCGGGGAGCTGTTTTTT; CDR3aa: CASSEVLTAVSGELFF
v_gene: TRBV10-3; j_gene: TRBJ2-1; abundance: NA; d_gene: NA; CDR3nt: TGTGCCATCAGTAACCCTGAGCGGAGCCCTGAGCAGTTCTTC; CDR3aa: CAISNPERSPEQFF
v_gene: TRBV29-1; j_gene: TRBJ2-1; abundance: NA; d_gene: TRBD2; CDR3nt: TGCAGCGTTGAAGGTAGCGGGAGGGCTGACGAGCAGTTCTTC; CDR3aa: CSVEGSGRADEQFF
v_gene: TRBV5-4; j_gene: TRBJ1-1; abundance: NA; d_gene: TRBD1; CDR3nt: TGTGCCAGCAGCCCCGGGACAGCTACGAACACTGAAGCTTTCTTT; CDR3aa: CASSPGTATNTEAFF
v_gene: TRBV6-2/TRBV6-3; j_gene: TRBJ1-2; abundance: NA; d_gene: TRBD1; CDR3nt: TGTGCCAGCAGTGTGAGCGGGACAGGGGACTATGGCTACACCTTC; CDR3aa: CASSVSGTGDYGYTF
v_gene: TRBV4-2; j_gene: TRBJ1-4; abundance: NA; d_gene: NA; CDR3nt: TGTGCCAGCAGCCCAATAGGGACTTCAGTGGCGGATGAAAAACTGTTTTTT; CDR3aa: CASSPIGTSVADEKLFF
v_gene: TRBV7-2; j_gene: TRBJ2-4; abundance: NA; d_gene: NA; CDR3nt: TGTGCCAGCAGCTTAGCGAACGGAGCCAAAAACATTCAGTACTTC; CDR3aa: CASSLANGAKNIQYF
v_gene: TRBV5-4; j_gene: TRBJ2-3; abundance: once; d_gene: TRBD1; CDR3nt: TGTGCCAGCAGCTTGCAGGGGGCCACAGATACGCAGTATTTT; CDR3aa: CASSLQGATDTQYF
v_gene: TRBV7-2; j_gene: TRBJ2-1; abundance: NA; d_gene: TRBD2; CDR3nt: TGTGCCAGCAGCTTAGATGGGACTAGCGGGAGGGCCGGAGAGCAGTTCTTC; CDR3aa: CASSLDGTSGRAGEQFF
v_gene: TRBV24-1; j_gene: TRBJ2-7; abundance: NA; d_gene: TRBD1; CDR3nt: TGTGCCACCAGTGACCCCGGGACAGCTAATGAGCAGTACTTC; CDR3aa: CATSDPGTANEQYF
v_gene: TRBV28; j_gene: TRBJ2-7; abundance: NA; d_gene: TRBD2; CDR3nt: TGTGCCAGCAGTCTCGGGGGGTACGAGCAGTACTTC; CDR3aa: CASSLGGYEQYF
v_gene: TRBV27; j_gene: TRBJ2-1; abundance: once; d_gene: TRBD2; CDR3nt: TGTGCCAGTGGACTAGCACCCTACAATGAGCAGTTCTTC; CDR3aa: CASGLAPYNEQFF
v_gene: TRBV29-1; j_gene: TRBJ2-7; abundance: NA; d_gene: TRBD1; CDR3nt: TGCAGCGTCCACGGACAGGGGAACTACGAGCAGTACTTC; CDR3aa: CSVHGQGNYEQYF
v_gene: TRBV1; j_gene: TRBJ1-5; abundance: NA; d_gene: NA; CDR3nt: TGCACCACCACGGAAGCCGCAGCAGGGGTACACAATCAGCCCCAGCATTTT; CDR3aa: CTTTEAAAGVHNQPQHF
v_gene: TRBV25-1; j_gene: TRBJ1-1; abundance: once; d_gene: TRBD1; CDR3nt: TGTGCCAGCTTACCTGACAGGGGTTGGAACACTGAAGCTTTCTTT; CDR3aa: CASLPDRGWNTEAFF
v_gene: TRBV28; j_gene: TRBJ2-6; abundance: NA; d_gene: TRBD1; CDR3nt: TGTGCCAGCAGTCCGGGACAGCCAGTCTCTGGGGCCAACGTCCTGACTTTC; CDR3aa: CASSPGQPVSGANVLTF
v_gene: TRBV10-3; j_gene: TRBJ2-1; abundance: NA; d_gene: TRBD2; CDR3nt: TGTGCCATCAAGGGACTAGCGGGAGTCTTGGATGAGCAGTTCTTC; CDR3aa: CAIKGLAGVLDEQFF
v_gene: TRBV28; j_gene: TRBJ1-5; abundance: NA; d_gene: NA; CDR3nt: TGTGCCAGCAGTCTAAGTTCCCAGCCCCAGCATTTT; CDR3aa: CASSLSSQPQHF
v_gene: TRBV4-3; j_gene: TRBJ2-7; abundance: NA; d_gene: TRBD2; CDR3nt: TGCGCCAGCAGCTTCCGAATTGCGGGGGGAGGGATTTACGAGCAGTACTTC; CDR3aa: CASSFRIAGGGIYEQYF
v_gene: TRBV5-4; j_gene: TRBJ2-7; abundance: once; d_gene: NA; CDR3nt: TGTGCCAGCAGCCCAGGAAGCTCCTACGAGCAGTACTTC; CDR3aa: CASSPGSSYEQYF
v_gene: TRBV21-1; j_gene: TRBJ1-4; abundance: NA; d_gene: NA; CDR3nt: TGTGCCAGCAGCAAAGTTTCTGACAGGGGCTTTAATGAAAAACTGTTTTTT; CDR3aa: CASSKVSDRGFNEKLFF
v_gene: TRBV11-2; j_gene: TRBJ2-1; abundance: NA; d_gene: TRBD2; CDR3nt: TGTGCCAGCAGCTTTAGCGGGAGAGGAGGAAATGAGCAGTTCTTC; CDR3aa: CASSFSGRGGNEQFF
v_gene: TRBV7-6; j_gene: TRBJ2-2; abundance: NA; d_gene: TRBD2; CDR3nt: TGTGCCAGCAGCCGCGGGGAGGGCGGGGAGCTGTTTTTT; CDR3aa: CASSRGEGGELFF
v_gene: TRBV28; j_gene: TRBJ2-3; abundance: NA; d_gene: NA; CDR3nt: TGTGCCAGCACTCCCTTTCTGGACACGAGCACAGATACGCAGTATTTT; CDR3aa: CASTPFLDTSTDTQYF
v_gene: TRBV4-3; j_gene: TRBJ2-3; abundance: NA; d_gene: TRBD2; CDR3nt: TGCGCCAGCAGCAAACGGGCTAGCGGGAGCTCAGATACGCAGTATTTT; CDR3aa: CASSKRASGSSDTQYF
v_gene: TRBV5-1; j_gene: TRBJ2-1; abundance: NA; d_gene: NA; CDR3nt: TGCGCCAGCAGCTTGAGAGGAATAGACAATGAGCAGTTCTTC; CDR3aa: CASSLRGIDNEQFF
v_gene: TRBV24-1; j_gene: TRBJ2-7; abundance: NA; d_gene: TRBD1; CDR3nt: TGTGCCACCAGTGATTCCCCCGACAGGGGGGCCTACGAGCAGTACTTC; CDR3aa: CATSDSPDRGAYEQYF
v_gene: TRBV19; j_gene: TRBJ1-2; abundance: NA; d_gene: NA; CDR3nt: TGTGCCAGTAGTTCGCGGACACCGAATGGCTACACCTTC; CDR3aa: CASSSRTPNGYTF
v_gene: TRBV2; j_gene: TRBJ1-1; abundance: NA; d_gene: NA; CDR3nt: TGTGCCAGCTTCGCAGGGCTGCCCACTGAAGCTTTCTTT; CDR3aa: CASFAGLPTEAFF
v_gene: TRBV28; j_gene: TRBJ2-7; abundance: NA; d_gene: TRBD2; CDR3nt: TGTGCCAGCAGAGACCTCGGACTAGCCTACGAGCAGTACTTC; CDR3aa: CASRDLGLAYEQYF
v_gene: TRBV2; j_gene: TRBJ2-7; abundance: NA; d_gene: NA; CDR3nt: TGTGCCAGCAATCAGCAGGGGAGCAACGAGCAGTACTTC; CDR3aa: CASNQQGSNEQYF
v_gene: TRBV29-1; j_gene: TRBJ2-6; abundance: NA; d_gene: NA; CDR3nt: TGCAGCGCCGGCCGGGGCTCTGGGGCCAACGTCCTGACTTTC; CDR3aa: CSAGRGSGANVLTF
v_gene: TRBV7-9; j_gene: TRBJ1-5; abundance: NA; d_gene: TRBD1; CDR3nt: TGTGCCAGCGCCGGACAGGGGCCGAGCAATCAGCCCCAGCATTTT; CDR3aa: CASAGQGPSNQPQHF
v_gene: TRBV2; j_gene: TRBJ2-7; abundance: once; d_gene: TRBD2; CDR3nt: TGTGCCAGCGTACTAGCGGGAGTCTCCTACGAGCAGTACTTC; CDR3aa: CASVLAGVSYEQYF
v_gene: TRBV4-3; j_gene: TRBJ2-3; abundance: NA; d_gene: TRBD2; CDR3nt: TGCGCCAGCAGCCCCCAAGGCGGGAGGGGCACAGATACGCAGTATTTT; CDR3aa: CASSPQGGRGTDTQYF
v_gene: TRBV20-1; j_gene: TRBJ2-7; abundance: NA; d_gene: NA; CDR3nt: TGCAGTGCTACCGACTTAGAGCAGTACTTC; CDR3aa: CSATDLEQYF
v_gene: TRBV6-2/TRBV6-3; j_gene: TRBJ2-1; abundance: NA; d_gene: NA; CDR3nt: TGTGCCAGCAGTTATCTCCCCCAAGGCGACTATGAGCAGTTCTTC; CDR3aa: CASSYLPQGDYEQFF
v_gene: TRBV18; j_gene: TRBJ2-5; abundance: NA; d_gene: TRBD2; CDR3nt: TGTGCCAGCTCACCAGCGGGAGGCAGTCAAGAGACCCAGTACTTC; CDR3aa: CASSPAGGSQETQYF
v_gene: TRBV18; j_gene: TRBJ2-5; abundance: NA; d_gene: TRBD1; CDR3nt: TGTGCCAGCTCACCAGAGACAGGGGGCCAAGAGACCCAGTACTTC; CDR3aa: CASSPETGGQETQYF
v_gene: TRBV3-1/TRBV3-2; j_gene: TRBJ1-2; abundance: NA; d_gene: NA; CDR3nt: TGTGCCAGCAGCCACAGGGATTTGGAAGGCTACACCTTC; CDR3aa: CASSHRDLEGYTF
v_gene: TRBV9; j_gene: TRBJ2-1; abundance: NA; d_gene: TRBD2; CDR3nt: TGTGCCAGCAGCGTAGACGACCGGACTAGCGGGGCCACTTACAATGAGCAGTTCTTC; CDR3aa: CASSVDDRTSGATYNEQFF
v_gene: TRBV28; j_gene: TRBJ1-1; abundance: NA; d_gene: NA; CDR3nt: TGTGCCAGCATTTACAGGGTGAACACTGAAGCTTTCTTT; CDR3aa: CASIYRVNTEAFF
v_gene: TRBV4-2; j_gene: TRBJ2-1; abundance: NA; d_gene: TRBD2; CDR3nt: TGTGCCAGCAGCCAAGATAGCGGGAGGCCCAATGAGCAGTTCTTC; CDR3aa: CASSQDSGRPNEQFF
v_gene: TRBV18; j_gene: TRBJ2-1; abundance: NA; d_gene: NA; CDR3nt: TGTGCCAGCTCACCTCTGGAAGGTTCGGGCAATGAGCAGTTCTTC; CDR3aa: CASSPLEGSGNEQFF
v_gene: TRBV6-1; j_gene: TRBJ2-2; abundance: NA; d_gene: NA; CDR3nt: TGTGCCAGCAGTCGCCCCCCAGCGAACACCGGGGAGCTGTTTTTT; CDR3aa: CASSRPPANTGELFF
v_gene: TRBV5-4; j_gene: TRBJ1-1; abundance: medium-sized; d_gene: NA; CDR3nt: TGTGCCAGCAGCGGAAATACAGGGCCGAACACTGAAGCTTTCTTT; CDR3aa: CASSGNTGPNTEAFF
v_gene: TRBV7-2; j_gene: TRBJ2-1; abundance: NA; d_gene: NA; CDR3nt: TGTGCCAGCAGAGAGGTGGGAGCCAATGAGCAGTTCTTC; CDR3aa: CASREVGANEQFF
v_gene: TRBV5-5; j_gene: TRBJ2-2; abundance: NA; d_gene: NA; CDR3nt: TGTGCCAGCAGCTTGGGGAGCGGGGAGCTGTTTTTT; CDR3aa: CASSLGSGELFF
v_gene: TRBV6-4; j_gene: TRBJ1-5; abundance: NA; d_gene: NA; CDR3nt: TGTGCCAGCAGTGACTCGGCTGGTCAATGGCCCCAGCATTTT; CDR3aa: CASSDSAGQWPQHF
v_gene: TRBV5-3; j_gene: TRBJ2-2; abundance: NA; d_gene: TRBD1; CDR3nt: TGTGCCAGAAGGGATGACAGGGGGGATAGCACCGGGGAGCTGTTTTTT; CDR3aa: CARRDDRGDSTGELFF
v_gene: TRBV2; j_gene: TRBJ2-5; abundance: once; d_gene: TRBD2; CDR3nt: TGTGCCAGCAGTGAAAAGGGACTAGCAGGAGAGACCCAGTACTTC; CDR3aa: CASSEKGLAGETQYF
v_gene: TRBV14; j_gene: TRBJ2-7; abundance: NA; d_gene: NA; CDR3nt: TGTGCCAGCAGCCGCCTCTCGGGGGCCTACGAGCAGTACTTC; CDR3aa: CASSRLSGAYEQYF
v_gene: TRBV28; j_gene: TRBJ1-2; abundance: NA; d_gene: TRBD1; CDR3nt: TGTGCCGGAATGACAGGGACCTACTATGGCTACACCTTC; CDR3aa: CAGMTGTYYGYTF
v_gene: TRBV19; j_gene: TRBJ1-4; abundance: once; d_gene: NA; CDR3nt: TGTGCCAGTAGTATCTGGGGCGAGGTTAATGAAAAACTGTTTTTT; CDR3aa: CASSIWGEVNEKLFF